These 10 T cell receptor beta chains share one sample of origin, sequenced in a study of blood T cell repertoires in COVID-19. This table comes from immunoSEQ multiplex PCR, and its TCRdb copy is limited to in-frame clones, with some not included. The sample contains a few hundred thousand clones, roughly 90% of which appear only once. Sequenced: peripheral blood. The receptors shown here come from a man in his late teens or twenties who had recovered from COVID-19.

This clone has more than one count but fewer than ten. The genes are TRBV7-2 and TRBJ2-5, with D tentatively TRBD1 (5 bases). CDR3 length: 13 amino acids. Germline V lookup: CDR1 SGHTA, CDR2 FQGNSA. Deletions cut 1 base from V and 7 bases from J, with 10 bases between. The CDR3 spells CASSLDRQLTQYF. DNA of the CDR3: TGTGCCAGCAGCTTAGACAGGCAGTTGACCCAGTACTTC.

The gene calls are TRBV6-2 or TRBV6-3 and TRBJ2-7, with 10 bases identical to TRBD1. The CDR3 runs to 15 residues. Germline V lookup: CDR1 MNHEY, CDR2 SVGEGT. V shed 5 bases, J shed 5 bases, and the junction held 9 bases outside the gene matches. CDR3 coding DNA: TGTGCCAGCAGTCGATTCGGGACAGGGGTCGACGAGCAGTACTTC. As protein: CASSRFGTGVDEQYF.

V usage is TRBV4-1 and J usage is TRBJ2-2; a possible D gene is TRBD1 (5 bases). Trimming left V 4 bases short and J 3 bases short, with 15 bases between. The length of the CDR3 is 16 residues. Germline V lookup: CDR1 MGHRA, CDR2 YSYEKL. CDR3 in amino acids: CASSPRLGDYTGELFF. CDR3 sequence (DNA): TGCGCCAGCAGCCCCCGATTAGGGGATTACACCGGGGAGCTGTTTTTT.

The genes are TRBV9 and TRBJ2-3; a possible D gene is TRBD2 (6 bases). Germline CDR1 reads SGDLS; CDR2 reads YYNGEE. The CDR3 has 17 amino acids. Trimming took off 1 base at V and 1 base at J, with 16 bases between the two ends. The CDR3 is CASSVLAGSEGTDTQYF. CDR3 in DNA: TGTGCCAGCAGCGTATTGGCGGGGTCTGAAGGCACAGATACGCAGTATTTT.

This sequence joins TRBV19 and TRBJ2-5, with 11 bases fitting TRBD2. V lost 8 bases and J lost 5; bases outside the gene matches: 7. This CDR3 comprises 14 residues. The germline V gene has CDR1 LNHDA and CDR2 SQIVND (reference sequence). CDR3 region: CASVASGRSETQYF. CDR3 DNA sequence: TGTGCCAGTGTGGCTAGCGGGAGGTCGGAGACCCAGTACTTC.

This chain uses TRBV28 with TRBJ1-2; 7 bases are shared with TRBD1. The germline V gene has CDR1 MDHEN and CDR2 SYDVKM. The CDR3 is 12 residues long. V gave up 6 bases and J gave up 8 bases; unmatched junction bases: 6. The CDR3 coding sequence is TGTGCCAGCAGGACTGAAGGGGGCGGCTACACCTTC. As protein: CASRTEGGGYTF.

The V gene is TRBV6-5, the J gene TRBJ2-3; D perhaps matches TRBD1 (6 bases). Germline V gene sequence: CDR1 MNHEY, CDR2 SVGAGI. V shed 4 bases and J shed 0 bases, with 14 bases lying between them. This CDR3 comprises 16 residues. This chain's CDR3 is CASSFLQGVSTDTQYF. The DNA of the CDR3 is TGTGCCAGCAGTTTCCTACAGGGTGTCAGCACAGATACGCAGTATTTT.

This clone came up once. The chain has TRBV9 and TRBJ1-5; 7 nucleotides align to TRBD1. CDR3 size: 15 residues. Looked up from germline, CDR1 is SGDLS and CDR2 is YYNGEE. Trimming cost V 0 bases and J 4 bases; bases outside gene matches: 4. The CDR3 loop is CASSVEGQANQPQHF. The CDR3 nucleotides read TGTGCCAGCAGCGTAGAAGGACAGGCTAATCAGCCCCAGCATTTT.

V is TRBV13 and J is TRBJ1-2; D call uncertain. Per germline, CDR1 PRHDT and CDR2 FYEKMQ (reference sequence). The CDR3 is 14 amino acids. V was shortened by 5 bases and J by 4 bases, with 14 bases between the two germline ends. CDR3 coding DNA: TGTGCCAGCAGCATAACGGGGAGTCTCTATGGCTACACCTTC. Encoded protein: CASSITGSLYGYTF.

This clone was seen only once. This rearrangement joins TRBV3-1 (or the pseudogene TRBV3-2) to TRBJ2-3, with no clear D. V was cut by 2 bases and J by 5 bases, with 5 bases left in between. There are 12 residues in the CDR3. Per the germline V gene, CDR1 is LGHDT and CDR2 is YNNKEL (reference sequence). Here the CDR3 DNA reads TGTGCCAGCAGCCAACGGGTAGATACGCAGTATTTT. Its translation: CASSQRVDTQYF.